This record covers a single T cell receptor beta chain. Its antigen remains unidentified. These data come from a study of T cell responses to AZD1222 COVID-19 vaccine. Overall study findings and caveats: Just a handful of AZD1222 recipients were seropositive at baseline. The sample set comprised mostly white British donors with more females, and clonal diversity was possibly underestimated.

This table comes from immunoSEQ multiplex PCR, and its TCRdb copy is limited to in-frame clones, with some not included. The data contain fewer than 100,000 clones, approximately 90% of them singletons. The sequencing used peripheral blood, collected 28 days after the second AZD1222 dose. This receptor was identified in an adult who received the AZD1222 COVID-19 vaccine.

The CDR3, as DNA: TGTGCCAGCAGTGACTCTGACGGTCATAGCAATCAGCCCCAGCATTTT. Its protein is CASSDSDGHSNQPQHF. This rearrangement joins TRBV6-4 to TRBJ1-5; D remains ambiguous. The CDR3 spans 16 residues. Germline-derived CDR1 and CDR2 are MRHNA and SNTAGT. Trimming stripped 0 bases from V and 0 bases from J, with 9 bases between.